The next 5 T cell receptor beta chains were all read from a single sample in a study of radiation and T cells in renal cell carcinoma. Profiled with immunoSEQ multiplex PCR; TCRdb holds only in-frame clones, not every one. This table holds over 55,000 clones, around 78% found once. Sample time point: blood 2 weeks post-SBRT. Treatment of the sample: 15 Gy SBRT to primary tumor, nephrectomy 4 weeks later. The source material was blood, sampled from a patient whose treatment included radiotherapy and nephrectomy. These receptors came from a man aged 55 to 70 with renal cell carcinoma.

This clone has more than one count but fewer than ten. The chain links TRBV7-8 to TRBJ1-6, with 9 bases fitting TRBD1. V lost 4 bases and J lost 10; bases outside the gene matches: 8. CDR3 length: 15 residues. In germline, CDR1 is SGHVS, CDR2 FQNEAQ. The CDR3 nucleotides read TGTGCCAGCAGCTCGCAACAGGGGGCCTCCTCACCCCTCCACTTT. Residues: CASSSQQGASSPLHF.

The DNA for the CDR3 is TGTGCCAGCAGGAGTACAGGGTCCTACGAGCAGTACGTC. It encodes CASRSTGSYEQYV. The gene calls are TRBV5-7 and TRBJ2-7, with D maybe TRBD1 (6 bases). TRBV5-7 is labeled an ORF, and its function is uncertain. V was pared by 5 bases and J by 1 base, with 10 bases between. The CDR3 is 13 amino acids.

Remarks on this clone: An end of the junction does not agree with germline; a read error may underlie this. The chain couples TRBV29-1 to TRBJ1-3; D unresolved. The CDR3 has 11 amino acids. Germline V gene lookup returns CDR1 SQVTM and CDR2 ANQGSEA. The CDR3 sequence is CSVESENTIYF. The CDR3, as DNA: TGCAGCGTTGAATCTGAAAACACCATATATTTT.

The chain is built from TRBV6-6 and TRBJ2-3, with D uncertain. The CDR3 runs to 15 residues. The ends were cut back, 7 bases at V and 0 bases at J, with 14 bases in the middle. Germline assignment: CDR1 MNHNY and CDR2 SVGAGI (reference sequence). The CDR3 sequence: CASIKSGASTDTQYF. CDR3 DNA: TGTGCCAGCATAAAGTCAGGTGCGAGCACAGATACGCAGTATTTT.

A remark on this clone: A much larger clone lies one base from this, so it may be a read error. This chain uses TRBV5-1 with TRBJ2-6, with D maybe TRBD1 (5 bases). The germline V gene has CDR1 SGHRS and CDR2 YFSETQ. This CDR3 region has 15 residues. CDR3 nucleotide sequence: TGCGCCAGCAGCCCTGACAGCTCTGAGGCCAACGTCCTGACTTTC. This gives the protein CASSPDSSEANVLTF. The whole variable domain, filled in from reference TRBV5-1 and TRBJ2-6, reads KAGVTQTPRYLIKTRGQQVTLSCSPISGHRSVSWYQQTPGQGLQFLFEYFSETQRNKGNFPGRFSGRQFSNSRSEMNVSTLELGDSALYLCASSPDSSEANVLTFGAGSRLTVL.